One sample yielded the 17 T cell receptor beta chains listed below, sequenced in a study of CD4 and CD8 cells across lung adenocarcinoma regions. Each CDR3 protein is one row after TCRdb ran MiXCR on the PCR reads. Of 4,000 or so distinct CDR3 sequences listed, about 51% are singletons. The sequencing input was CD4+ T cells from the margin of a lung tumor. These receptor sequences come from a female donor with lung adenocarcinoma. The CD4 and CD8 labels of this study may be unreliable.

This clonotype was seen a few times. This chain joins TRBV7-2 and TRBJ2-5; 9 positions agree with TRBD2. CDR1 and CDR2 from the germline V gene are SGHTA and FQGNSA. The ends lost 1 base at V and 4 bases at J; junction bases unmatched: 7. The CDR3 spans 16 residues. CDR3: CASSLGLAGWAETQYF. The CDR3 nucleotides read TGTGCCAGCAGCTTAGGGCTAGCGGGATGGGCAGAGACCCAGTACTTC. Complete variable domain (other parts from reference TRBV7-2 and TRBJ2-5): GAGVSQSPSNKVTEKGKDVELRCDPISGHTALYWYRQSLGQGLEFLIYFQGNSAPDKSGLPSDRFSAERTGGSVSTLTIQRTQQEDSAVYLCASSLGLAGWAETQYFGPGTRLLVL.

The rearrangement joins TRBV27 to TRBJ2-1; 8 nucleotides match TRBD2. The end of the DNA aligns better with TRBJ2-5, so the J call may be wrong. Germline V gives CDR1 MNHEY, CDR2 SMNVEV (reference sequence). This CDR3 region has 14 residues. This CDR3 is CASSLSGRAGTQYF. CDR3 bases: TGTGCCAGCAGTTTGTCCGGGAGGGCTGGGACCCAGTACTTC.

This chain uses TRBV6-1 with TRBJ1-4; D possibly corresponds to TRBD1 (6 bases). CDR3 length: 16 amino acids. The V gene's germline CDR1 is MNHNS and CDR2 SASEGT. Trimming cost V 0 bases and J 5 bases, with 13 bases left between them. The chain's CDR3 is CASSEALRGENEKLFF. As DNA, the CDR3 is TGTGCCAGCAGTGAAGCGCTCAGGGGAGAAAATGAAAAACTGTTTTTT.

The chain employs TRBV6-4 and TRBJ2-5, with TRBD1 matching 9 bases. The germline V gene encodes CDR1 MRHNA and CDR2 SNTAGT. Trimming removed 6 bases from V and 4 bases from J; junction bases left unmatched: 9. CDR3 length: 15 amino acids. The CDR3 bases are TGTGCCAGCAGCCCCGGGACAGGGAGAGGAGAGACCCAGTACTTC. Its translation is CASSPGTGRGETQYF.

On this clonotype: Since the CDR3 does not end with the conserved phenylalanine or tryptophan, this likely comes from a read error. The limits of the CDR3 on the DNA are not certain, so only TCRdb's listed CDR3 is given. The J gene is TRBJ2-5, the V gene TRBV9. Germline CDR1 SGDLS, CDR2 YYNGEE. The CDR3 sequence runs 8 residues, both termini included. Here the CDR3 reads CRDGFSTC.

V usage is TRBV7-6 and J usage is TRBJ2-5; 12 bases are a match to TRBD1. Germline V gene sequence: CDR1 SGHVS, CDR2 FNYEAQ. Unmatched junction bases numbered 16, after V lost 0 bases and J lost 11 bases. The CDR3 has 18 amino acids. The CDR3 bases are TGTGCCAGCAGCTTAGCGCGCTTTGGGACAGGGGGCTACAATGAGCAGTACTTC. Translating it yields CASSLARFGTGGYNEQYF.

V is TRBV24-1 and J is TRBJ2-3, with 7 nucleotides matching TRBD1. The CDR3 runs 17 residues. Germline lookup yields CDR1 KGHDR and CDR2 SFDVKD. Trimming took 4 bases from V and 2 from J; bases not matched to a gene: 11. CDR3 sequence: CATSDPATGTFTDTQYF. The CDR3, as DNA: TGTGCCACCAGTGACCCCGCGACAGGGACCTTCACAGATACGCAGTATTTT.

The chain couples TRBV12-3 or TRBV12-4 to TRBJ2-1; 8 bases match TRBD2. There are 14 residues in the CDR3. Trimming at V came to 4 bases and at J to 6 bases, leaving 5 bases not matched to a gene. In DNA, the CDR3 is TGTGCCAGCAGTTACACCGGGACTAGCAATGAGCAGTTCTTC. Its protein is CASSYTGTSNEQFF.

This clonotype was counted between two and nine times. The chain employs TRBV6-5 and TRBJ2-1; D is possibly TRBD1 or TRBD2 (5 bases each). The J call may be mistaken, given a closer DNA end match to TRBJ2-5. The CDR3 runs to 12 residues. Germline CDR1 reads MNHEY; CDR2 reads SVGAGI. CDR3 sequence (DNA): TGTGCCAGCAGTTACGGGGGAGAGACCCAGTACTTC. Translating gives CASSYGGETQYF.

The V call is TRBV10-3, the J call TRBJ2-1; 8 bases match TRBD1. The CDR3 sequence is 13 residues long. CDR1 and CDR2 from the germline V gene are ENHRY and SYGVKD. V shed 6 bases, J shed 6 bases, and the junction held 4 bases outside the gene matches. The CDR3 is CAIRGQESNEQFF. CDR3 coding DNA: TGTGCCATCAGGGGACAGGAATCCAATGAGCAGTTCTTC.

V gene TRBV10-1 combines with J gene TRBJ2-3; 9 nucleotides line up with TRBD1. CDR3 size: 14 residues. V was pared by 8 bases and J by 1 base, with 4 bases of the junction left unmatched. CDR1 is WNHNN and CDR2 is SYGVQD in the germline V gene (reference sequence). The CDR3, as DNA: TGCGCCAGCGCACGGGACAGGGGCACAGATACGCAGTATTTT. It specifies CASARDRGTDTQYF.

The chain has TRBV6-1 and TRBJ1-5; possibly TRBD1 for D (5 bases). This CDR3 is 14 amino acids long. V was pared by 1 base and J by 9 bases, with 13 bases between. Germline V gives CDR1 MNHNS, CDR2 SASEGT. CDR3 nucleotides: TGTGCCAGCAGTGAAGATGCTTCAGGGCGGCCCCAGCATTTT. This gives the protein CASSEDASGRPQHF.

The genes are TRBV11-1 and TRBJ2-1, with 12 positions matching TRBD2. The J call may be wrong; the DNA end is better matched by TRBJ2-5. This CDR3 contains 17 residues. The V gene's germline CDR1 is SGHAT and CDR2 FQDESV (reference sequence). CDR3 loop: CASSFGLAGGGRETQYF. In DNA form, the CDR3 reads TGTGCCAGCAGCTTCGGGCTAGCGGGAGGGGGTCGAGAGACCCAGTACTTC.

The V and J genes are TRBV10-2 and TRBJ2-5; D ambiguous. V was trimmed by 5 bases and J by 8 bases, leaving 9 bases between them. Germline loops: CDR1 WSHSY, CDR2 SAAADI. The CDR3 runs 11 residues. DNA of the CDR3: TGCGCCAGCAGTAATGTAGAAACCCAGTACTTC. It encodes CASSNVETQYF.

The chain has TRBV12-3 or TRBV12-4 and TRBJ2-1; D ambiguous. The CDR3 length is 13 residues. V was shortened by 2 bases and J by 0 bases, with 2 bases between the two germline ends. CDR3 DNA: TGTGCCAGCAGTTTACACTCCTACAATGAGCAGTTCTTC. Encoded protein: CASSLHSYNEQFF.

This clonotype was observed a few times. This sequence joins TRBV6-2 or TRBV6-3 and TRBJ2-1, with 14 nucleotides matching TRBD2. Matching the DNA end better, TRBJ2-7 makes the J call doubtful. This CDR3 comprises 21 residues. From germline, CDR1 is MNHEY and CDR2 SVGEGT. Here the CDR3 reads CASSYPAGLAGGPPGSYEQYF. The CDR3 DNA reads TGTGCCAGCAGTTACCCAGCCGGACTAGCGGGAGGTCCTCCGGGGTCCTACGAGCAGTACTTC.

Comments on this clonotype: A much larger clone sits a single nucleotide away, making a read error possible. The chain carries TRBV7-9 and TRBJ2-3; 8 positions match TRBD2. The J call is uncertain, as TRBJ2-1 better fits the DNA end. This CDR3 spans 15 amino acids. Germline V gene data show CDR1 as SEHNR and CDR2 as FQNEAQ (reference sequence). In nucleotides, the CDR3 is TGTGCCAGCAGCCTACTAAGCGGGAGAGCATACGAGCAGTTCTTC. This sequence encodes CASSLLSGRAYEQFF.